The clone carrying this T cell receptor (beta chain) came up a few times. The CDR3 runs to 17 residues. Trimming removed 3 bases from V and 1 base from J, with 16 bases in between. Germline-derived CDR1 and CDR2 are LNHNV and YYDKDF (reference sequence). Using RNA transcripts as the source, TCR beta CDR3 regions were amplified. First-round RT-PCR targeting the TCR CDR3 was performed with the HTBI primer set. Using its own MiXCR run on the multiplex PCR reads, TCRdb lists one record per CDR3 protein. The sample lists about 560,000 distinct CDR3 sequences; just over 45% were seen once. This sample stems from a study of T cells in Graves' hyperthyroidism and ophthalmopathy. No progression to ophthalmopathy during 18 months of follow-up defined stable disease. Diagnosing involved the use of clinical symptoms, serum thyroxine and TRAb, thyroid ultrasound and orbital computed tomography.

The chain recombines TRBV15 with TRBJ1-5, with D hard to call. The sequenced material came from peripheral blood or thyroid tissue (not recorded which). The source is a woman aged 18-29 years with Graves' hyperthyroidism. CDR3 sequence reads: CATSSEARTWSNQPQHF. The CDR3 DNA is TGTGCCACCAGCAGTGAAGCGAGGACCTGGAGCAATCAGCCCCAGCATTTT.